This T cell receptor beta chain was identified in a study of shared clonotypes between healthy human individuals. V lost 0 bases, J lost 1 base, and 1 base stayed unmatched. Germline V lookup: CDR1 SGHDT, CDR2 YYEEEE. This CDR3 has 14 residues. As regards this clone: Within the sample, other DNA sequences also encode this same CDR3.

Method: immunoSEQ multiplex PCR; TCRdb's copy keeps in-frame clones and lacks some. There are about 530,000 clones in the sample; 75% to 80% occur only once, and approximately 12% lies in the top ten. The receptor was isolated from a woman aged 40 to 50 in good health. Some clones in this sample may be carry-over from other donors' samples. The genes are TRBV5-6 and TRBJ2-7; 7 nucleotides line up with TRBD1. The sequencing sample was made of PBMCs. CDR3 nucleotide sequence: TGTGCCAGCAGCTTGGGACAGGGATCCTACGAGCAGTACTTC. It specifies CASSLGQGSYEQYF.